The clone carrying this TCR beta chain was seen at least ten times. The antigen remains unidentified. With a J-beta primer mix and a sample-barcoded 5' primer, a second PCR ran about 7 to 12 cycles. TCRdb redid the calling of the 5' RACE reads with MiXCR, one entry per CDR3 protein. The repertoire holds 1.5 million to 2 million distinct CDR3 sequences, with roughly 30% as singletons. The entry originates in a study of blood T cells in healthy people across ages. Study results and caveats: CMV infection status of these donors was not known. Unsorted PBMCs ruled out conclusive naive versus antigen-experienced comparison.

J lost 0 bases, V lost 0 bases, and 2 bases had no gene match. CDR1 and CDR2 (germline): SGHRS, YFSETQ. The CDR3 covers 16 residues. The origin of this receptor is a woman in her thirties in good health. This chain links TRBV5-1 with TRBJ1-4, with 7 nucleotides matching TRBD1. The sequenced sample consisted of blood. The CDR3 region is CASSLGQGATNEKLFF. The CDR3 region has the DNA TGCGCCAGCAGCTTGGGACAGGGAGCAACTAATGAAAAACTGTTTTTT.